This entry lists 31 T cell receptor beta chains sequenced from one sample in a study of somatic mutations in cytotoxic T cells in rheumatoid arthritis. Data came from immunoSEQ multiplex PCR; TCRdb stores just in-frame clones and leaves some out. The sample comprises fewer than 5,000 clones, approximately 72% of which are singletons, and 38% rests with the top ten. The sample was CD8+ T cells sorted from blood. The receptors were sampled from an adult with rheumatoid arthritis.

This chain uses TRBV9 with TRBJ2-1; the D gene could be TRBD1 or TRBD2 (5 bases each). The CDR3 runs to 14 residues. Germline CDR1 SGDLS, CDR2 YYNGEE. The V end was cut by 4 bases, the J end by 6 bases, with 14 bases between. As DNA, the CDR3 is TGTGCCAGCAGCACCAATCGGGGCCTCAATGAGCAGTTCTTC. Its protein is CASSTNRGLNEQFF.

The chain joins TRBV6-1 to TRBJ2-1; the match to TRBD2 covers 15 bases. There are 15 residues in the CDR3. Germline CDR1 reads MNHNS; CDR2 reads SASEGT. After removal of 7 bases from V and 4 bases from J, the junction contained 2 bases not matched to a gene. CDR3 protein: CASIGTSGGYNEQFF. The CDR3 DNA reads TGTGCCAGCATTGGGACTAGCGGGGGGTACAATGAGCAGTTCTTC.

This clone appeared a single time. This sequence joins TRBV9 and TRBJ2-3; D possibly matches TRBD1 or TRBD2 (5 bases each). Germline V gives CDR1 SGDLS, CDR2 YYNGEE. Trimming took off 3 bases at V and 0 bases at J, with 8 bases between the two ends. CDR3 length: 14 amino acids. The CDR3 spells CASSDGASTDTQYF. The CDR3 DNA reads TGTGCCAGCAGCGACGGGGCCAGCACAGATACGCAGTATTTT.

The chain employs TRBV19 and TRBJ2-7; 9 bases map to TRBD1. CDR3 length: 17 amino acids. Germline V gene data show CDR1 as LNHDA and CDR2 as SQIVND (reference sequence). Losses at the gene ends were 0 bases for V and 4 bases for J; bases not matched to a gene: 10. DNA of the CDR3: TGTGCCAGTAGTATAGATGCCCGGACAGGGGTTCGGTACGAGCAGTACTTC. It translates to CASSIDARTGVRYEQYF.

This clone came up a few times. This chain's CDR3 is CAISGDYEQYF. In DNA form, the CDR3 reads TGTGCCATCAGTGGGGACTACGAGCAGTACTTC. V is TRBV10-3 and J is TRBJ2-7; D ambiguous. CDR3 length: 11 residues. V gave up 4 bases and J gave up 3 bases, with 4 bases separating them. Germline CDR1 is ENHRY and CDR2 is SYGVKD.

In its sample, this clone was seen a few times. The chain recombines TRBV9 with TRBJ2-1; 13 nucleotides line up with TRBD2. V shed 4 bases, J shed 9 bases, and the junction held 10 bases outside the gene matches. CDR3 length: 16 amino acids. CDR1 and CDR2 (germline): SGDLS, YYNGEE. CDR3 residues: CASSRGLAGAGGEQFF. DNA for the CDR3: TGTGCCAGCAGCCGTGGACTAGCGGGGGCCGGCGGTGAGCAGTTCTTC.

This clone has more than one count but fewer than ten. The V call is TRBV5-6, the J call TRBJ2-7; D assignment may be TRBD1 or TRBD2 (5 bases each). The CDR3 totals 15 residues. CDR1 SGHDT and CDR2 YYEEEE come from the germline V gene. Trimming pared 5 bases from V and 2 bases from J, leaving 17 bases between. The CDR3 loop reads CASRPPGGGPYEQYF. Here the CDR3 DNA reads TGTGCCAGCAGACCGCCGGGTGGGGGTCCCTACGAGCAGTACTTC.

J is TRBJ1-2 and V is TRBV5-1; D possibly corresponds to TRBD1 (6 bases). The CDR3 is 13 amino acids. Trimming took 0 bases from V and 6 from J, leaving 9 bases between them. Germline V gives CDR1 SGHRS, CDR2 YFSETQ. Written as DNA, the CDR3 is TGCGCCAGCAGCTTGGCAGGGGACAATGGCTACACCTTC. Translation gives CASSLAGDNGYTF.

This clone has just a few counts. The chain has TRBV6-4 and TRBJ1-5, with D unclear. Trimming pared 3 bases from V and 3 bases from J, leaving 6 bases between. CDR1 MRHNA and CDR2 SNTAGT come from the germline V gene. CDR3 length: 13 amino acids. DNA of the CDR3: TGTGCCAGCAGTGAAGGGTCCAATCAGCCCCAGCATTTT. It yields the protein CASSEGSNQPQHF.

This clone has more than one count but fewer than ten. V is TRBV9 and J is TRBJ1-1; D is perhaps TRBD1 (5 bases). CDR3 length: 15 amino acids. With 4 bases removed from V and 0 bases from J, the gap between germline ends came to 13 bases. CDR1 and CDR2 (germline): SGDLS, YYNGEE. CDR3 DNA sequence: TGTGCCAGCAGCCTCGCGGGGACGGTGAACACTGAAGCTTTCTTT. Translation: CASSLAGTVNTEAFF.

The table lists this clone with a few counts. The sample contains more than one DNA sequence encoding this CDR3. DNA for the CDR3: TGTGCCAGCAGTGGCGGGACAGGGGGCAGGGAGACCCAGTACTTC. Protein: CASSGGTGGRETQYF. The rearrangement uses TRBV27 and TRBJ2-5, with 12 nucleotides matching TRBD1. The V gene end was trimmed by 5 bases and the J gene end by 5 bases; junction bases not matched to a gene: 6. The CDR3 covers 15 residues. The V gene's germline CDR1 is MNHEY and CDR2 SMNVEV (reference sequence).

This clone was found a few times. This sequence joins TRBV14 and TRBJ2-7, with D uncertain. The germline CDR1 and CDR2 sequences are SGHDN and FVKESK. CDR3 size: 11 residues. The V gene lost 1 base and the J gene lost 4 bases, with 2 bases spanning the gap. The CDR3 region is CASSQGYEQYF. DNA for the CDR3: TGTGCCAGCAGCCAAGGGTACGAGCAGTACTTC.

This clone was detected only a few times. The DNA for the CDR3 is TGTGCCAGCAGCGAGGGGGGTGTGCCACGGGAGACCCAGTACTTC. It specifies CASSEGGVPRETQYF. The chain joins TRBV9 to TRBJ2-5, with D perhaps TRBD1 or TRBD2 (6 bases each). Trimming cost V 3 bases and J 5 bases, with 17 bases left between them. The germline V gene encodes CDR1 SGDLS and CDR2 YYNGEE. The CDR3 sequence is 15 residues long.

The CDR3 coding sequence is TGCGCCAGCAGCCAAGGGCCAGGGAGGGAGTCAACTAATGAAAAACTGTTTTTT. Its protein is CASSQGPGRESTNEKLFF. The chain uses TRBV4-3 and TRBJ1-4, with TRBD1 as a possible D gene (5 bases). The germline gives CDR1 LGHNA, CDR2 YSLEER. Trimming took off 1 base at V and 0 bases at J, with 15 bases between the two ends. This CDR3 is 18 amino acids long.

J is TRBJ2-1 and V is TRBV10-2; 10 bases are a match to TRBD2. J was trimmed by 6 bases and V by 0 bases; bases with no gene match: 5. Germline CDR1 and CDR2: WSHSY and SAAADI. CDR3 length: 16 amino acids. The CDR3 is CASSESSGGASNEQFF. The CDR3 DNA sequence: TGCGCCAGCAGTGAGTCAAGCGGGGGGGCCTCCAATGAGCAGTTCTTC.

As to this clone: The conserved closing phenylalanine or tryptophan is absent in this CDR3, likely reflecting a read error. Because the CDR3's place on the DNA is in doubt, the DNA is left out and the CDR3 is given as listed by TCRdb. This chain uses TRBV10-3 with TRBJ1-1. The CDR3 is 10 amino acids in total, end residues counted. CDR1 ENHRY and CDR2 SYGVKD come from the germline V gene. The CDR3 sequence: CAISDPGINP.

The chain joins TRBV2 to TRBJ2-1; D call uncertain. Germline CDR1 and CDR2: SNHLY and FYNNEI. V lost 6 bases and J 8 bases, leaving 23 bases between the germline ends. The CDR3 runs to 16 residues. The CDR3 coding sequence is TGTGCCAGCAGCCCGCTCGTGGGCAGTGGGTGGGATGAGCAGTTCTTC. It is translated as CASSPLVGSGWDEQFF. Full variable domain (rest looked up from reference TRBV2 and TRBJ2-1): EPEVTQTPSHQVTQMGQEVILRCVPISNHLYFYWYRQILGQKVEFLVSFYNNEISEKSEIFDDQFSVERPDGSNFTLKIRSTKLEDSAMYFCASSPLVGSGWDEQFFGPGTRLTVL.

The CDR3 here is CASMKEVAGGREQFF. The DNA of the CDR3 is TGTGCCAGCATGAAGGAGGTAGCGGGGGGGCGTGAGCAGTTCTTC. The chain joins TRBV6-1 to TRBJ2-1; 11 bases map to TRBD2. The CDR3 sequence is 15 residues long. V gave up 7 bases and J gave up 9 bases; unmatched junction bases: 11. The germline gives CDR1 MNHNS, CDR2 SASEGT.

The chain couples TRBV29-1 to TRBJ2-1; D is unresolved. Germline V gene sequence: CDR1 SQVTM, CDR2 ANQGSEA. Between the trimmed V and J ends, which lost 4 bases and 5 bases, there was a span of 3 bases. The CDR3 is made up of 10 amino acids. The DNA of the CDR3 is TGCAGCGTTGGGGACAATGAGCAGTTCTTC. Amino acid sequence: CSVGDNEQFF.

This chain's CDR3 is CASSGDIGYGYTF. The CDR3 nucleotides read TGTGCCAGCAGCGGGGACATAGGCTATGGCTACACCTTC. V usage is TRBV5-6 and J usage is TRBJ1-2, with D perhaps matching TRBD1 (6 bases). The CDR3 totals 13 residues. Looked up from germline, CDR1 is SGHDT and CDR2 is YYEEEE. Trimming removed 4 bases at V and 4 bases at J, with 11 bases between.

The CDR3 nucleotides read TGTGCCATCAGTGAGGGAGAAAACGCGGATACGCAGTATTTT. This gives the protein CAISEGENADTQYF. The V call is TRBV10-3, the J call TRBJ2-3; no clear D. Germline CDR1 and CDR2: ENHRY and SYGVKD. V shed 2 bases and J shed 6 bases, with 12 bases lying between them. The CDR3 length is 14 residues.

The chain couples TRBV7-8 to TRBJ1-2; TRBD1 matches 9 bases. The V and J ends lost 2 bases and 4 bases, in that order; junction bases with no gene match: 5. This CDR3 has 15 amino acids. CDR1 and CDR2 (germline): SGHVS, FQNEAQ. The CDR3 spells CASSLLGQGGYGYTF. The CDR3 DNA follows: TGTGCCAGCAGCTTATTGGGACAGGGTGGCTATGGCTACACCTTC.

V is TRBV5-4 and J is TRBJ1-1, with 10 bases aligning to TRBD1. The CDR3 has 15 residues. The V gene end was trimmed by 4 bases and the J gene end by 5 bases; junction bases not matched to a gene: 8. Germline CDR1 is SGHNT and CDR2 is YYREEE (reference sequence). The chain's CDR3 is CASSGRQGAGTEAFF. The CDR3 bases are TGTGCCAGCAGCGGAAGACAGGGGGCTGGTACTGAAGCTTTCTTT.

The genes are TRBV9 and TRBJ2-1; D may be TRBD1 or TRBD2 (5 bases each). Germline CDR1 is SGDLS and CDR2 is YYNGEE. The CDR3 spans 15 residues. Trimming removed 1 base from V and 0 bases from J, with 8 bases in between. This chain's CDR3 is CASSVYGTSYNEQFF. The CDR3 bases are TGTGCCAGCAGCGTATATGGGACCTCCTACAATGAGCAGTTCTTC.

This sequence joins TRBV18 and TRBJ2-7; 8 positions agree with TRBD1. The J segment lost 3 bases and the V segment lost 6 bases, leaving 10 bases of the junction unmatched. Germline V gene lookup returns CDR1 KGHSH and CDR2 LQKENI. The CDR3 is 15 residues long. CDR3 amino acids: CASSPGTGEYYEQYF. The CDR3 nucleotides read TGTGCCAGCTCCCCAGGGACAGGCGAATACTACGAGCAGTACTTC. Filled out from reference TRBV18 and TRBJ2-7, the complete variable domain reads NAGVMQNPRHLVRRRGQEARLRCSPMKGHSHVYWYRQLPEEGLKFMVYLQKENIIDESGMPKERFSAEFPKEGPSILRIQQVVRGDSAAYFCASSPGTGEYYEQYFGPGTRLTVT.

The chain is built from TRBV11-2 and TRBJ1-1, with D hard to call. The germline V gene encodes CDR1 SGHAT and CDR2 FQNNGV. The ends were cut back, 2 bases at V and 5 bases at J, with 15 bases in the middle. The CDR3 extends over 15 amino acids. CDR3 protein: CASSLSEAGWTEAFF. CDR3 sequence (DNA): TGTGCCAGCAGCTTAAGTGAAGCAGGTTGGACTGAAGCTTTCTTT.

CDR3 sequence reads: CASSLETSGGETQYF. In DNA form, the CDR3 reads TGTGCCAGCAGCTTAGAGACTAGCGGGGGTGAGACCCAGTACTTC. The chain is built from TRBV7-8 and TRBJ2-5; 12 bases align to TRBD2. The CDR3 is 15 amino acids. With 1 base clipped from V and 5 bases from J, the junction kept 2 bases outside the gene matches. Germline V gene sequence: CDR1 SGHVS, CDR2 FQNEAQ.

V usage is TRBV7-9 and J usage is TRBJ1-2, with unresolved D. There are 15 residues in the CDR3. Per the germline V gene, CDR1 is SEHNR and CDR2 is FQNEAQ (reference sequence). Trimming cost V 2 bases and J 2 bases, with 12 bases left between them. The DNA for the CDR3 is TGTGCCAGCAGCTTACCCATCCCCCCAAACTATGGCTACACCTTC. As protein: CASSLPIPPNYGYTF.

The chain has TRBV7-9 and TRBJ2-5; 10 nucleotides line up with TRBD2. Germline V CDR1 and CDR2: SEHNR, FQNEAQ (reference sequence). This CDR3 region has 17 residues. With V trimmed by 5 bases and J by 2 bases, 11 bases remained unmatched. The CDR3 sequence is CASSPPPSGGTQETQYF. CDR3 in DNA: TGTGCCAGCAGCCCCCCCCCTAGCGGGGGAACTCAAGAGACCCAGTACTTC.

V is TRBV4-1 and J is TRBJ1-2, with 7 bases lining up with TRBD1. Germline V CDR1 and CDR2: MGHRA, YSYEKL. V shed 3 bases and J 4 bases; nucleotides not matched to a gene: 5. The CDR3 runs to 14 residues. The CDR3 protein is CASSQIGTAYGYTF. CDR3 nucleotide sequence: TGCGCCAGCAGCCAGATCGGGACAGCCTATGGCTACACCTTC.

The V call is TRBV9, the J call TRBJ2-1, with no clear D. The CDR3 length is 15 residues. Deletions cut 0 bases from V and 10 bases from J, with 17 bases between. CDR1 and CDR2 (germline): SGDLS, YYNGEE. CDR3 sequence (DNA): TGTGCCAGCAGCGTAGACCTAGAAGGTCTTGGGGAGCAGTTCTTC. Protein sequence: CASSVDLEGLGEQFF.